Listed below are T cell receptor beta chains from one sample, sequenced in a study of technical replicates of blood from several donors. TCRdb's copy holds only in-frame clones and misses some; the assay was immunoSEQ multiplex PCR. The sample carries roughly 68,000 clones, approximately 91% recorded once. Specimen: PBMCs. The receptors originated from a human donor in good health. Some clones in this sample may be carry-over from other donors' samples. CDR3s include the opening cysteine and the closing phenylalanine or tryptophan. Fields, in order: D gene, clone size, V gene, J gene, CDR3 protein, CDR3 DNA. A D gene is named only where the DNA matches it firmly. Where a row states a size, it is once, few, many or the class of an expanded clone; other rows omit it.

TRBD1,NA,TRBV7-2,TRBJ1-6,CASSSGQEGAKNSPLHF,TGTGCCAGCAGCTCGGGCCAGGAGGGGGCGAAGAATTCACCCCTCCACTTT
NA,NA,TRBV19,TRBJ1-2,CATRDTSNYGYTF,TGTGCCACCAGGGACACCTCTAACTATGGCTACACCTTC
TRBD1,NA,TRBV5-1,TRBJ2-6,CATGGTSGANVLTF,TGCGCCACAGGGGGTACATCTGGGGCCAACGTCCTGACTTTC
NA,once,TRBV19,TRBJ1-5,CASSIVQGNQPQHF,TGTGCCAGTAGTATAGTACAGGGCAATCAGCCCCAGCATTTT
NA,NA,TRBV14,TRBJ1-4,CASSFSRGPLFF,TGTGCCAGCAGCTTCTCCAGGGGACCCCTGTTTTTT
NA,NA,TRBV7-9,TRBJ1-5,CASSLVSNAGSNQPQHF,TGTGCCAGCAGCTTAGTATCAAATGCAGGAAGCAATCAGCCCCAGCATTTT
NA,NA,TRBV5-1,TRBJ2-5,CASSEETQYF,TGCGCCAGCAGCGAGGAGACCCAGTACTTC
NA,NA,TRBV21-1,TRBJ1-2,CASSPGQWGYTF,TGTGCCAGCAGCCCCGGACAGTGGGGCTACACCTTC
NA,few,TRBV9,TRBJ1-1,CASSVSIGGPLNTEAFF,TGTGCCAGCAGCGTATCTATCGGAGGTCCTTTGAACACTGAAGCTTTCTTT
NA,NA,TRBV10-3,TRBJ2-6,CAISETSPGANVLTF,TGTGCCATCAGTGAGACTAGCCCTGGGGCCAACGTCCTGACTTTC
TRBD2,once,TRBV4-1,TRBJ2-5,CASSQGSGRAWETQYF,TGCGCCAGCAGCCAGGGCAGCGGGAGGGCCTGGGAGACCCAGTACTTC
NA,NA,TRBV2,TRBJ1-1,CASSHRQQYEVGAFF,TGTGCCAGCAGTCATCGACAGCAGTATGAAGTCGGAGCTTTCTTT
TRBD2,NA,TRBV9,TRBJ2-3,CASSVGTSGPQGGQYF,TGTGCCAGCAGCGTAGGAACTAGCGGGCCCCAAGGAGGGCAGTATTTT
TRBD2,NA,TRBV7-2,TRBJ2-5,CASSLPRLAGGPKGETQYF,TGTGCCAGCAGCTTACCACGACTAGCGGGAGGGCCGAAGGGAGAGACCCAGTACTTC
NA,NA,TRBV6-5,TRBJ2-1,CASRAPGNYNEQFF,TGTGCCAGCAGGGCACCGGGAAATTACAATGAGCAGTTCTTC
NA,NA,TRBV29-1,TRBJ2-7,CSVALQGGSEQYF,TGCAGCGTTGCCTTACAGGGAGGGAGCGAGCAGTACTTC